Listed here are 17 T cell receptor beta chains from one sample, sequenced in a study of blood T cell repertoires in COVID-19. Produced via immunoSEQ multiplex PCR; TCRdb's table is partial and in-frame only. The sample yields about 45,000 clones, around 85% seen once. The source material was peripheral blood. These receptors all stem from a human donor in a cohort sampled during active COVID-19.

The chain carries TRBV25-1 and TRBJ1-2; the D gene is possibly TRBD1 (6 bases). V was pared by 0 bases and J by 7 bases, with 12 bases between. The length of the CDR3 is 14 residues. The germline gives CDR1 MGHDK, CDR2 SYGVNS. The CDR3 DNA reads TGTGCCAGCAGTGAATATGCGGGGGCCCTTGGCTACACCTTC. This sequence encodes CASSEYAGALGYTF.

CDR3 loop: CASSEKTGGGYYGYTF. CDR3 sequence (DNA): TGTGCCAGCAGCGAAAAAACAGGGGGAGGATACTATGGCTACACCTTC. The chain joins TRBV13 to TRBJ1-2, with 8 nucleotides matching TRBD1. With 5 bases clipped from V and 3 bases from J, the junction kept 11 bases outside the gene matches. Germline loops: CDR1 PRHDT, CDR2 FYEKMQ (reference sequence). The CDR3 length is 16 residues.

The gene calls are TRBV30 and TRBJ1-5, with D possibly TRBD1 on 6 matching bases. V was clipped by 0 bases and J by 2 bases, with 20 bases between them. The CDR3 is made up of 18 amino acids. Germline V CDR1 and CDR2: GTSNPN, SVGIG (reference sequence). CDR3 loop: CAWSVHSGVDLGNQPQHF. CDR3 bases: TGTGCCTGGAGTGTACACTCAGGGGTTGATTTGGGCAATCAGCCCCAGCATTTT.

V and J are TRBV30 and TRBJ2-7, with 10 bases identical to TRBD1. Germline loops: CDR1 GTSNPN, CDR2 SVGIG (reference sequence). The J segment lost 3 bases and the V segment lost 6 bases, leaving 11 bases of the junction unmatched. This CDR3 has 15 residues. CDR3 loop: CACASSGTGVYEQYF. CDR3 sequence (DNA): TGTGCCTGCGCCTCTTCCGGGACAGGGGTCTACGAGCAGTACTTC.

This chain uses TRBV4-1 with TRBJ2-3; no firm D call. CDR3 length: 11 residues. V lost 0 bases and J 9 bases, leaving 4 bases between the germline ends. The germline V gene has CDR1 MGHRA and CDR2 YSYEKL. The CDR3 DNA reads TGCGCCAGCAGCCAAGACGGGACGCAGTATTTT. It codes for CASSQDGTQYF.

CDR3 nucleotides: TGCAGTGCTAGTTTGGGACAGGGGGGTTACGAGCAGTACTTC. Translated, it gives CSASLGQGGYEQYF. The genes are TRBV20-1 and TRBJ2-7; 11 bases are shared with TRBD1. The germline V gene encodes CDR1 DFQATT and CDR2 SNEGSKA (reference sequence). This CDR3 spans 14 amino acids. Unmatched junction bases numbered 5, after V lost 3 bases and J lost 4 bases.

The chain combines TRBV27 with TRBJ2-1; D is uncertain. CDR1 MNHEY and CDR2 SMNVEV come from the germline V gene (reference sequence). The CDR3 contains 14 residues. The V end lost 4 bases, the J end lost 2 bases, and 9 bases lay between the germline ends. CDR3 sequence reads: CASSSRGTYNEQFF. The CDR3 nucleotides are TGTGCCAGCAGTTCCCGCGGCACCTACAATGAGCAGTTCTTC.

The chain is built from TRBV30 and TRBJ1-5; D might be TRBD1 (5 bases). Germline loops: CDR1 GTSNPN, CDR2 SVGIG (reference sequence). Trimming stripped 5 bases from V and 3 bases from J, with 8 bases between. There are 12 residues in the CDR3. The CDR3 sequence is CAWSGPNQPQHF. The CDR3 bases are TGTGCCTGGTCAGGGCCCAATCAGCCCCAGCATTTT.

The V call is TRBV5-1, the J call TRBJ2-2; no reliable D call. Germline CDR1 and CDR2: SGHRS and YFSETQ. V lost 3 bases to trimming and J lost 2 bases, with 8 bases between them. CDR3 length: 14 amino acids. The CDR3: CASSSSANTGELFF. CDR3 DNA sequence: TGCGCCAGCAGCTCGAGCGCAAACACCGGGGAGCTGTTTTTT.

V usage is TRBV13 and J usage is TRBJ1-5; a weak D match, TRBD1 (5 bases). Trimming pared 3 bases from V and 3 bases from J, leaving 9 bases between. CDR3 size: 14 residues. Germline V gene lookup returns CDR1 PRHDT and CDR2 FYEKMQ (reference sequence). DNA for the CDR3: TGTGCCAGCAGCTTGTCAGGGCCCAATCAGCCCCAGCATTTT. It is translated as CASSLSGPNQPQHF.

The genes are TRBV21-1 and TRBJ1-3. TRBV21-1 is noted as a pseudogene. CDR3 length: 17 residues. The CDR3 region is CASSKGGSHGDGNTIYF. DNA for the CDR3: TGTGCCAGCAGCAAAGGAGGGAGCCACGGCGATGGAAACACCATATATTTT.

The chain carries TRBV7-8 and TRBJ1-5; perhaps TRBD1 as D (5 bases). V was cut by 5 bases and J by 3 bases, with 8 bases left in between. The CDR3 spans 13 residues. CDR1 is SGHVS, CDR2 FQNEAQ, per germline. CDR3 loop: CASSPGYNQPQHF. Written as DNA, the CDR3 is TGTGCCAGCAGCCCAGGGTACAATCAGCCCCAGCATTTT.

In this sample, this clone turned up once. The gene calls are TRBV25-1 and TRBJ2-3; D is perhaps TRBD1 (7 bases). Trimming left V 6 bases short and J 5 bases short, with 24 bases between. Germline V gives CDR1 MGHDK, CDR2 SYGVNS. This CDR3 region has 17 residues. The CDR3 loop reads CASSDLRRGHKGDTQYF. CDR3 nucleotide sequence: TGTGCCAGCAGCGACCTACGGAGGGGGCATAAGGGAGATACGCAGTATTTT.

This clone is medium-sized. Other DNA sequences in the sample encode the same CDR3. The genes are TRBV18 and TRBJ1-1, with D perhaps matching TRBD1 (5 bases). V was trimmed by 3 bases and J by 3 bases, leaving 11 bases between them. Germline assignment: CDR1 KGHSH and CDR2 LQKENI. The CDR3 sequence is 14 residues long. The CDR3 DNA follows: TGTGCCAGCTCACCCCAGGGTCGAGACACTGAAGCTTTCTTT. This gives the protein CASSPQGRDTEAFF.

The gene calls are TRBV6-2 or TRBV6-3 and TRBJ2-1, with TRBD1 identical over 7 bases. Losses at the gene ends were 2 bases for V and 7 bases for J; bases not matched to a gene: 11. Germline CDR1 MNHEY, CDR2 SVGEGT. This CDR3 is built from 16 residues. The CDR3 bases are TGTGCCAGCAGTTACGGGTTCGGACAGGTCTCTAATGAGCAGTTCTTC. It specifies CASSYGFGQVSNEQFF.

V usage is TRBV19 and J usage is TRBJ1-4; D not resolved. The CDR3 totals 14 residues. Looked up from germline, CDR1 is LNHDA and CDR2 is SQIVND (reference sequence). Trimming removed 11 bases at V and 5 bases at J, with 18 bases between. CDR3 in amino acids: CAAGFDGINEKLFF. For the CDR3, the DNA is TGTGCCGCGGGGTTCGATGGTATAAATGAAAAACTGTTTTTT.

This chain uses TRBV19 with TRBJ2-5; TRBD2 aligns across 9 bases. The J segment lost 2 bases and the V segment lost 7 bases, leaving 5 bases of the junction unmatched. Germline V CDR1 and CDR2: LNHDA, SQIVND (reference sequence). This CDR3 region has 14 residues. CDR3 coding DNA: TGTGCCAGTACAGAGCGGGGGGCACAAGAGACCCAGTACTTC. This sequence encodes CASTERGAQETQYF.